Sequencing of this T cell receptor (beta chain) was carried out in a study of blood T cell repertoires in COVID-19. On the study more broadly: Sources were T cells, B-cell-depleted T cells, or PBMCs; the material itself was cDNA or gDNA.

In the original workflow: Reference gene primer amplification gave nucleated cell count estimates. The protocol was immunoSEQ multiplex PCR, while the TCRdb copy is restricted to in-frame clones and leaves out a portion. The V and J calls and clone size were taken over from that table, and D and trimming were inferred from the DNA. Of around 120,000 clones in the sample, approximately 90% were seen once. The germline CDR1 and CDR2 sequences are SGHDT and YYEEEE. Trimming pared 0 bases from V and 6 bases from J, leaving 9 bases between. This CDR3 is 13 amino acids long. The V and J genes are TRBV5-6 and TRBJ1-1; no firm D call. The clonotype comes from a woman of 80 years or more with acute or convalescent COVID-19. The source material was peripheral blood. The chain's CDR3 is CASSLGGIPEAFF. As DNA, the CDR3 is TGTGCCAGCAGCTTGGGAGGGATACCTGAAGCTTTCTTT.